Sequencing of this TCR beta chain was carried out in a study of CD8 T cells in ankylosing spondylitis. With molecular barcodes, quantitative 5'-RACE was used to make the TCR beta libraries. Using its own MiXCR run on the 5' RACE reads, TCRdb lists one record per CDR3 protein. The top ten hold approximately 18% of the sample, which has around 770,000 distinct CDR3 sequences, roughly 20% seen once. This CDR3 has 13 residues. V lost 3 bases to trimming and J lost 1 base; unmatched junction nucleotides: 2. From germline, CDR1 is SQVTM and CDR2 ANQGSEA. This clonotype was recorded at least ten times. The antigen is undetermined. Findings of the study overall: Reportedly, disease-linked clones are significantly enriched in ankylosing spondylitis patients' matched synovial fluid. Among TCR beta sequences, a motif of roughly 8 highly homologous variants appeared characteristic of ankylosing spondylitis blood.

The receptor's source is a male donor with ankylosing spondylitis. Material for sequencing was blood, either unsorted or a sorted T cell fraction (not recorded which). V usage is TRBV29-1 and J usage is TRBJ2-5; 7 bases match TRBD1. CDR3: CSVEGQPQETQYF. In DNA form, the CDR3 reads TGCAGCGTTGAGGGACAGCCCCAAGAGACCCAGTACTTC.